A selection of T cell receptor beta chains follows, all from one sample in a study of blood T cells in healthy people across ages. MiXCR, applied by TCRdb to the 5' RACE reads, yields one record per CDR3 protein. The sample yields 850,000 to 1,100,000 distinct CDR3 sequences, roughly two fifths seen once. Sequencing was done on a sample of blood. Receptors originate from a man between 18 and 35 years old in good health. The CDR3 runs from the conserved cysteine through the conserved F or W. D genes are given only for firm matches. Size is omitted from some rows. Given values are once, few, many or a class for expanded clones.

v_gene	j_gene	d_gene	abundance	CDR3aa	CDR3nt
TRBV20-1	TRBJ2-5	-	few	CSASWGHEQYF	TGCAGTGCTAGCTGGGGGCATGAGCAGTACTTC
TRBV9	TRBJ2-2	-	few	CASSVDAGSTTGELFF	TGTGCCAGCAGCGTAGACGCGGGGTCTACCACCGGGGAGCTGTTTTTT
TRBV6-5	TRBJ1-5	-	-	CASSYADRDTLHSNQPQHF	TGTGCCAGCAGTTACGCTGACCGGGATACTCTCCATAGCAATCAGCCCCAGCATTTT
TRBV13	TRBJ2-1	TRBD2	-	CASSSDPGGYHNEQFF	TGTGCCAGCAGCTCGGACCCGGGGGGTTACCACAATGAGCAGTTCTTC
TRBV12-3/TRBV12-4	TRBJ1-1	-	many	CASRRRENTEAFF	TGTGCCAGCAGGCGCAGGGAGAACACTGAAGCTTTCTTT
TRBV7-3	TRBJ2-2	-	-	CASSLSVNTGELFF	TGTGCCAGCAGCTTAAGTGTAAACACCGGGGAGCTGTTTTTT
TRBV27	TRBJ1-2	-	-	CASSLSVFYGYTF	TGTGCCAGCAGTTTATCTGTCTTCTATGGCTACACCTTC
TRBV12-3/TRBV12-4	TRBJ2-5	TRBD2	many	CASSPRGGKETQYF	TGTGCCAGCAGCCCGCGGGGGGGGAAAGAGACCCAGTACTTC
TRBV12-3/TRBV12-4	TRBJ1-2	-	-	CASSFIGGVNGYTF	TGTGCCAGCAGTTTTATCGGGGGCGTTAATGGCTACACCTTC
TRBV5-8	TRBJ1-6	-	-	CASSLKGSSYNSPLHF	TGTGCCAGCAGCTTGAAAGGGAGCTCCTATAATTCACCCCTCCACTTT
TRBV10-3	TRBJ1-1	-	-	CAISDDTGGVITEAFF	TGTGCCATCAGTGATGATACCGGCGGGGTAATCACTGAAGCTTTCTTT
TRBV7-9	TRBJ1-2	TRBD1	-	CASRPGTDVYGYTF	TGTGCCAGCAGACCCGGGACAGACGTTTATGGCTACACCTTC
TRBV27	TRBJ2-1	-	few	CASRRSQGSYNEQFF	TGTGCCAGCAGACGGAGCCAGGGATCTTACAATGAGCAGTTCTTC
TRBV10-3	TRBJ1-6	-	-	CAISESWGRGSPLHF	TGTGCCATCAGTGAGTCCTGGGGAAGAGGATCACCCCTCCACTTT
TRBV7-3	TRBJ2-1	-	few	CASSSTNSNEQFF	TGTGCCAGCAGCTCGACTAACAGCAATGAGCAGTTCTTC
TRBV20-1	TRBJ1-5	TRBD1	-	CSAVDRVGWSNQPQHF	TGCAGTGCCGTAGACAGGGTTGGATGGAGCAATCAGCCCCAGCATTTT
TRBV11-2	TRBJ2-2	-	-	CASSLDWPGAGGELFF	TGTGCCAGCAGCTTAGATTGGCCGGGGGCGGGCGGGGAGCTGTTTTTT
TRBV7-2	TRBJ2-3	TRBD2	few	CASSLGLVLGDTQYF	TGTGCCAGCAGCCTGGGACTAGTCTTGGGAGATACGCAGTATTTT
TRBV7-9	TRBJ2-1	TRBD2	-	CASSLAGVINEQFF	TGTGCCAGCAGCCTAGCGGGGGTCATCAATGAGCAGTTCTTC
TRBV7-3	TRBJ2-1	-	-	CASSSRAFAEQFF	TGTGCCAGCAGCTCCCGGGCCTTTGCCGAGCAGTTCTTC
TRBV5-5	TRBJ1-2	-	few	CASSLVAGADGYTF	TGTGCCAGCAGCTTGGTGGCAGGGGCGGATGGCTACACCTTC
TRBV19	TRBJ2-3	TRBD1	-	CASSARGTGYADTQYF	TGTGCCAGTAGTGCCCGGGGGACAGGGTATGCAGATACGCAGTATTTT
TRBV2	TRBJ2-7	-	-	CASSGGGNYEQYF	TGTGCCAGCAGTGGAGGGGGGAACTACGAGCAGTACTTC
TRBV7-8	TRBJ2-5	-	few	CASTSPGRKETQYF	TGTGCCAGCACCTCACCGGGCAGAAAAGAGACCCAGTACTTC
TRBV7-2	TRBJ1-1	TRBD1	few	CASSQPSRGRNTEAFF	TGTGCCAGCAGCCAACCTTCCAGGGGGCGCAACACTGAAGCTTTCTTT
TRBV28	TRBJ1-2	TRBD1	-	CASSKTGGSYYGYTF	TGTGCCAGCAGTAAAACAGGGGGCTCTTACTATGGCTACACCTTC
TRBV10-3	TRBJ2-1	TRBD2	few	CAISATSGGYNEQFF	TGTGCCATCAGTGCGACTAGCGGGGGGTACAATGAGCAGTTCTTC
TRBV19	TRBJ2-3	TRBD1	-	CASTVGDREADTQYF	TGTGCCAGTACTGTGGGGGACAGGGAGGCAGATACGCAGTATTTT
TRBV5-6	TRBJ1-4	-	few	CASSLSQAFNEKLFF	TGTGCCAGCAGCTTGTCGCAGGCCTTTAATGAAAAACTGTTTTTT
TRBV6-2/TRBV6-3	TRBJ1-2	TRBD1	-	CASSRTGNNVYGYTF	TGTGCCAGCAGCCGGACAGGGAACAACGTCTATGGCTACACCTTC
TRBV28	TRBJ2-7	TRBD1	-	CASSHGTGLREQYF	TGTGCCAGCAGTCACGGGACAGGGCTACGCGAGCAGTACTTC
TRBV21-1	TRBJ2-1	-	-	CASSKGAGAYNEQFF	TGTGCCAGCAGCAAAGGAGCGGGGGCCTACAATGAGCAGTTCTTC
TRBV4-2	TRBJ2-1	TRBD1	-	CASRPGTGYNEQFF	TGTGCCAGCAGGCCCGGGACAGGTTACAATGAGCAGTTCTTC
TRBV6-2/TRBV6-3	TRBJ1-1	-	-	CASSYPTGSTDTEAFF	TGTGCCAGCAGTTACCCTACCGGATCGACGGACACTGAAGCTTTCTTT
TRBV5-1	TRBJ1-1	-	few	CASTPGENTEAFF	TGCGCCAGCACCCCAGGGGAGAACACTGAAGCTTTCTTT
TRBV7-9	TRBJ1-4	TRBD1	-	CASSRTGGDEKLFF	TGTGCCAGCAGCCGGACAGGGGGAGATGAAAAACTGTTTTTT
TRBV7-9	TRBJ1-2	-	few	CASSLEINGYTF	TGTGCCAGCAGCTTAGAGATAAATGGCTACACCTTC
TRBV7-2	TRBJ2-1	TRBD1	-	CASSPHYRGRRRNEQFF	TGTGCCAGCAGCCCCCATTACAGGGGGCGAAGAAGGAATGAGCAGTTCTTC
TRBV12-5	TRBJ2-2	-	once	CASGFLDGARTGELFF	TGTGCTAGTGGTTTTTTAGATGGGGCCCGCACCGGGGAGCTGTTTTTT
TRBV20-1	TRBJ2-3	-	many	CSATDGTPGTQYF	TGCAGCGCCACGGACGGCACCCCGGGTACGCAGTATTTT
TRBV20-1	TRBJ1-4	-	-	CSASQPEGGVNEKLFF	TGCAGTGCTAGCCAACCCGAGGGGGGAGTCAATGAAAAACTGTTTTTT